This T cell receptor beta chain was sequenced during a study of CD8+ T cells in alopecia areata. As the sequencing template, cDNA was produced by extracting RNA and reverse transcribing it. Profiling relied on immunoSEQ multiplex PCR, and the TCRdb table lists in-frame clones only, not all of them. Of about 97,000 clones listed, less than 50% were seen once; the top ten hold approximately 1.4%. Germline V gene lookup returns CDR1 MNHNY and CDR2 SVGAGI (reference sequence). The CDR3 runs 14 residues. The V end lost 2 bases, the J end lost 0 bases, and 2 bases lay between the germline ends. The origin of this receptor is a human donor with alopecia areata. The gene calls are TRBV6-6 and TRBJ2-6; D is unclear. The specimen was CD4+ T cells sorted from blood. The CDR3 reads CASSYGSGANVLTF. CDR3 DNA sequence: TGTGCCAGCAGTTACGGCTCTGGGGCCAACGTCCTGACTTTC.